The rows below give T cell receptor beta chains drawn from one sample of a study of neurological immune-mediated disorders. TCRdb re-called the 5' RACE reads through MiXCR, storing one row per CDR3 protein. This table has approximately 82,000 distinct CDR3 sequences, about 13% appearing once. Sequenced input: PBMCs. The receptors come from a female donor with HTLV-1-associated myelopathy (HAM/TSP). The CDR3 runs from the conserved cysteine through the conserved F or W. A D gene is named only where the DNA matches it firmly. Clone size is not always given. Where it is, it says once, few, many or a class for expanded clones.

few | TRBJ2-7 | TRBV7-9 | . | CASSNRGFRGLGGEQYF | TGTGCCAGCAGTAATCGAGGATTCAGAGGCCTGGGCGGCGAGCAGTACTTC
many | TRBJ2-2 | TRBV4-2 | TRBD1 | CASSQAGGSSTGELFF | TGTGCCAGCAGCCAAGCAGGGGGCTCCAGCACCGGGGAGCTGTTTTTT
many | TRBJ2-3 | TRBV5-5 | . | CASSLTTVSTDTQYF | TGTGCCAGCAGCTTGACGACAGTTAGCACAGATACGCAGTATTTT
many | TRBJ2-2 | TRBV20-1 | TRBD1 | CSARDTRTGFTGELFF | TGCAGTGCTAGAGATACCAGGACAGGGTTCACCGGGGAGCTGTTTTTT
many | TRBJ2-7 | TRBV2 | . | CASSARRYEQYF | TGTGCCAGCAGTGCCCGGAGGTACGAGCAGTACTTC
many | TRBJ2-1 | TRBV20-1 | . | CSARQRVDSEQFF | TGCAGTGCTAGGCAGAGGGTGGATTCTGAGCAGTTCTTC
many | TRBJ1-1 | TRBV12-3/TRBV12-4 | . | CASSFARNTEAFF | TGTGCCAGCAGTTTTGCGCGGAACACTGAAGCTTTCTTT
many | TRBJ2-7 | TRBV5-1 | . | CASSQVTAGEQYF | TGCGCCAGCAGCCAAGTAACGGCGGGCGAGCAGTACTTC
many | TRBJ2-1 | TRBV5-1 | . | CASVTDSFSGSEQFF | TGCGCCAGCGTGACGGACAGCTTCTCCGGGAGTGAGCAGTTCTTC
many | TRBJ1-1 | TRBV7-9 | . | CASSLWGRGLILNTEAFF | TGTGCCAGCAGCTTATGGGGCCGCGGTCTAATACTGAACACTGAAGCTTTCTTT
. | TRBJ2-2 | TRBV20-1 | TRBD2 | CSAKAGRNTGELFF | TGCAGTGCTAAAGCGGGGAGGAACACCGGGGAGCTGTTTTTT